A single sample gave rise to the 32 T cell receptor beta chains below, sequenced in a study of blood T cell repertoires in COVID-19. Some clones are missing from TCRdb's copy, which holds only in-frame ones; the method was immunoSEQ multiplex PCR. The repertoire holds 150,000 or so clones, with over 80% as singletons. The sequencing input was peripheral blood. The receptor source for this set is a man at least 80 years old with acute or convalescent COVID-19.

The DNA for the CDR3 is TGTGCCAGCAGCTCGTCGGGGGTCAGCACTGAAGCTTTCTTT. The encoded protein is CASSSSGVSTEAFF. The rearrangement links TRBV7-2 to TRBJ1-1; TRBD1 might be the D (5 bases). Germline-derived CDR1 and CDR2 are SGHTA and FQGNSA. The CDR3 has 14 residues. The V and J ends lost 4 bases and 4 bases respectively, with 13 bases between them. The full variable domain, in which reference TRBV7-2 and TRBJ1-1 provide the parts outside the CDR3, is GAGVSQSPSNKVTEKGKDVELRCDPISGHTALYWYRQSLGQGLEFLIYFQGNSAPDKSGLPSDRFSAERTGGSVSTLTIQRTQQEDSAVYLCASSSSGVSTEAFFGQGTRLTVV.

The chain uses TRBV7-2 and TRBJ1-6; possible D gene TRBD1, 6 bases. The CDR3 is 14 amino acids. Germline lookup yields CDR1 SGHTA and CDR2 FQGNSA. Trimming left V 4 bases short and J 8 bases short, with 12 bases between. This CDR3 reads CASSSQGFYSPLHF. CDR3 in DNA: TGTGCCAGCAGCTCACAGGGTTTTTATTCACCCCTCCACTTT. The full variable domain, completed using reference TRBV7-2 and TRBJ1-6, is GAGVSQSPSNKVTEKGKDVELRCDPISGHTALYWYRQSLGQGLEFLIYFQGNSAPDKSGLPSDRFSAERTGGSVSTLTIQRTQQEDSAVYLCASSSQGFYSPLHFGNGTRLTVT.

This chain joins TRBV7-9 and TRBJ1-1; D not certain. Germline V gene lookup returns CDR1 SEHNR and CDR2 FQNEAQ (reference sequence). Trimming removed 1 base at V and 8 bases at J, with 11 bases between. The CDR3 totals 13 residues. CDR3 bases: TGTGCCAGCAGCTTAGGGAGTGGGAGAGAAGCTTTCTTT. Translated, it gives CASSLGSGREAFF. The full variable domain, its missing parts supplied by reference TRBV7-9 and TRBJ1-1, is DTGVSQNPRHKITKRGQNVTFRCDPISEHNRLYWYRQTLGQGPEFLTYFQNEAQLEKSRLLSDRFSAERPKGSFSTLEIQRTEQGDSAMYLCASSLGSGREAFFGQGTRLTVV.

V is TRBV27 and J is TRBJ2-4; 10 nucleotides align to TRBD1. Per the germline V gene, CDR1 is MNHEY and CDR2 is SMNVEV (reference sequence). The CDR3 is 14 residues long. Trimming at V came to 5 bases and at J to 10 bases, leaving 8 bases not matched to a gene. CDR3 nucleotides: TGTGCCAGCAGTATCCGACAGGGGGCAGGGATTCAGTACTTC. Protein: CASSIRQGAGIQYF.

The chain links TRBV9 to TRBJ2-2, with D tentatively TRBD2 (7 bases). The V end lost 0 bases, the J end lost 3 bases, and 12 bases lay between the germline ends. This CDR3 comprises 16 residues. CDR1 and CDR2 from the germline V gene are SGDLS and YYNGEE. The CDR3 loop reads CASSVEGGRDTGELFF. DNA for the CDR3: TGTGCCAGCAGCGTAGAGGGGGGGCGAGACACCGGGGAGCTGTTTTTT. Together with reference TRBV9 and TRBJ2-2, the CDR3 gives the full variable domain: DSGVTQTPKHLITATGQRVTLRCSPRSGDLSVYWYQQSLDQGLQFLIQYYNGEERAKGNILERFSAQQFPDLHSELNLSSLELGDSALYFCASSVEGGRDTGELFFGEGSRLTVL.

The CDR3, as DNA: TGTGCCAGCTCCCCGGGTACAGGGGGCATCTACGAGCAGTACTTC. Amino acid sequence: CASSPGTGGIYEQYF. The rearrangement links TRBV18 to TRBJ2-7, with 9 nucleotides matching TRBD1. CDR3 length equals 15 residues. V lost 6 bases and J lost 3; bases outside the gene matches: 9. The V gene's germline CDR1 is KGHSH and CDR2 LQKENI.

The CDR3 loop is CASSHTTGNAALHF. The DNA of the CDR3 is TGTGCCAGCAGCCATACGACAGGGAATGCGGCCCTCCACTTT. This chain links TRBV6-5 with TRBJ1-6; TRBD1 agrees at 7 bases. The V and J ends lost 6 bases and 14 bases, in that order; junction bases with no gene match: 13. Germline-derived CDR1 and CDR2 are MNHEY and SVGAGI. The CDR3 is made up of 14 amino acids.

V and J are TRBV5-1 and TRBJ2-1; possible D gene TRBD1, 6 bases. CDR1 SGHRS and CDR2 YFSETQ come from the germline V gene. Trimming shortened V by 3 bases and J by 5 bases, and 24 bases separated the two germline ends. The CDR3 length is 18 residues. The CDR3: CASSSLSTGTTKNNEQFF. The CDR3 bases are TGCGCCAGCAGCTCACTTTCAACCGGGACAACCAAGAACAATGAGCAGTTCTTC.

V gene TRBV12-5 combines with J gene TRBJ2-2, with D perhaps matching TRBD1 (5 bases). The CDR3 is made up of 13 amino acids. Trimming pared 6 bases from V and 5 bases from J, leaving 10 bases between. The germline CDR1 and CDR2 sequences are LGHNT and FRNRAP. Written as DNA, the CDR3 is TGTGCTAGTGGGGGGCCCACAACCGGGGAGCTGTTTTTT. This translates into CASGGPTTGELFF.

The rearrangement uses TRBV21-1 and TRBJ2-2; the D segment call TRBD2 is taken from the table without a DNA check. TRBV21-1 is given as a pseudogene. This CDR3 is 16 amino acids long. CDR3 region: CASSNSPLANTGELFF. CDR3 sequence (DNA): TGTGCCAGCAGCAACTCCCCACTAGCGAACACCGGGGAGCTGTTTTTT.

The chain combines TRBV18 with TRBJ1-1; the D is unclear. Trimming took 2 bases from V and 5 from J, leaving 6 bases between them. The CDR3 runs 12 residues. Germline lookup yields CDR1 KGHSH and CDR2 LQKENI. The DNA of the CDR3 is TGTGCCAGCTCACCAGCAGAAACTGAAGCTTTCTTT. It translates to CASSPAETEAFF.

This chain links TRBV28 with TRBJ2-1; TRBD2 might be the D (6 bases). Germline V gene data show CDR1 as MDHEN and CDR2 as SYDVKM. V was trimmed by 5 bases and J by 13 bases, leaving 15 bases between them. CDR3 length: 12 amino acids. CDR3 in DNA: TGTGCCAGCAGTGCCGGAGGGGTAATTCAGTTCTTC. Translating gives CASSAGGVIQFF. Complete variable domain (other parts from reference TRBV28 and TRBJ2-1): DVKVTQSSRYLVKRTGEKVFLECVQDMDHENMFWYRQDPGLGLRLIYFSYDVKMKEKGDIPEGYSVSREKKERFSLILESASTNQTSMYLCASSAGGVIQFFGPGTRLTVL.

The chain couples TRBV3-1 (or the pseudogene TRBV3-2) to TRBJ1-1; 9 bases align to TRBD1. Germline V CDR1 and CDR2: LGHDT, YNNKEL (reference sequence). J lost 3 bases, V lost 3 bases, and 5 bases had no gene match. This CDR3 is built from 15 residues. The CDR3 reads CASSQEDRGDTEAFF. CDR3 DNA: TGTGCCAGCAGCCAGGAGGACAGGGGTGACACTGAAGCTTTCTTT.

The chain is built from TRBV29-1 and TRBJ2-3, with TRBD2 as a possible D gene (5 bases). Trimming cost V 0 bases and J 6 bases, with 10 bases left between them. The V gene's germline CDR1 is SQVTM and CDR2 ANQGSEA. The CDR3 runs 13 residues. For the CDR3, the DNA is TGCAGCGTTGAAGAAAGCGGCGGGGATACGCAGTATTTT. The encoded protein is CSVEESGGDTQYF.

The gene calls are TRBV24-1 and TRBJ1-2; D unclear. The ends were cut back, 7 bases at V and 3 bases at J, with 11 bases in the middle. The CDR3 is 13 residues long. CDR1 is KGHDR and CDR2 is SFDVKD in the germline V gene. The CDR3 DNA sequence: TGTGCCACCAGCGACGGGGTTCACTATGGCTACACCTTC. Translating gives CATSDGVHYGYTF.

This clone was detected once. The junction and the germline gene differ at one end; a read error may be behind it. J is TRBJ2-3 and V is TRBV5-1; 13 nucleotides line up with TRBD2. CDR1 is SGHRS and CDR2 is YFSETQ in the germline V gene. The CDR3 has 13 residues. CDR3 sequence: CASSVGLAGPENF. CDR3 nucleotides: TGCGCCAGCAGCGTGGGACTAGCGGGACCGGAAAATTTT.

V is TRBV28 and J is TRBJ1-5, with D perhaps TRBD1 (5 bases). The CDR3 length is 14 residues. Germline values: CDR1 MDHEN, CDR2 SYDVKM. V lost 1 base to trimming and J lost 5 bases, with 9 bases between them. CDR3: CASSLFGGDQPQHF. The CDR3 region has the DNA TGTGCCAGCAGTTTATTTGGGGGGGATCAGCCCCAGCATTTT. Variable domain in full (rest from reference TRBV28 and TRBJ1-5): DVKVTQSSRYLVKRTGEKVFLECVQDMDHENMFWYRQDPGLGLRLIYFSYDVKMKEKGDIPEGYSVSREKKERFSLILESASTNQTSMYLCASSLFGGDQPQHFGDGTRLSIL.

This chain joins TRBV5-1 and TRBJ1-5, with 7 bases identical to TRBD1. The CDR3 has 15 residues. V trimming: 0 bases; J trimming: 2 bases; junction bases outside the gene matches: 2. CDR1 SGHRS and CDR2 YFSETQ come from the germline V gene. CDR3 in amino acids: CASSLAGQGNQPQHF. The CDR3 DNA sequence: TGCGCCAGCAGCTTGGCCGGACAGGGCAATCAGCCCCAGCATTTT.

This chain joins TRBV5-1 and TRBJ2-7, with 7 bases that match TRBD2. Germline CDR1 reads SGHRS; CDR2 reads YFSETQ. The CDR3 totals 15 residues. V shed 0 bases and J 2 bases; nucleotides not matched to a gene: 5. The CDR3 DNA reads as TGCGCCAGCAGCTTGGCCTCCGGGACTACCTACGAGCAGTACTTC. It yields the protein CASSLASGTTYEQYF.

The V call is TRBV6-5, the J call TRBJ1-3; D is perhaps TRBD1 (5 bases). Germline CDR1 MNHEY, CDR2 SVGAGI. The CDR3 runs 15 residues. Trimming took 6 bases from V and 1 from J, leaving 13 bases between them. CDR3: CASSPGWGSGNTIYF. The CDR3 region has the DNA TGTGCCAGCAGCCCAGGGTGGGGATCTGGAAACACCATATATTTT.

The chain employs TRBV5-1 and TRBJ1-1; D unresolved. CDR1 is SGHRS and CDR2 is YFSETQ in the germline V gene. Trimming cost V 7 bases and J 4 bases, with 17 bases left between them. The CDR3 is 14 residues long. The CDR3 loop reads CASRRGGLGTEAFF. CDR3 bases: TGCGCCAGCCGCCGAGGAGGGCTGGGCACTGAAGCTTTCTTT.

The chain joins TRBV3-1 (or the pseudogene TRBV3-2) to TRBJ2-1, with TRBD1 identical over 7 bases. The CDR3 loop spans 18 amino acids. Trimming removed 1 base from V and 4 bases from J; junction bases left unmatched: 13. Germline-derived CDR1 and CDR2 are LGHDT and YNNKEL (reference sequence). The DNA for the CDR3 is TGTGCCAGCAGCCAAGTCATCCTCCGGGACAGATTATACAATGAGCAGTTCTTC. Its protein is CASSQVILRDRLYNEQFF.

The CDR3 reads CASRNSAGIQETQYF. CDR3 nucleotides: TGTGCCAGCAGAAACTCGGCGGGGATCCAAGAGACCCAGTACTTC. The genes are TRBV2 and TRBJ2-5; possibly TRBD2 for D (6 bases). The V gene lost 6 bases and the J gene lost 1 base, with 15 bases spanning the gap. Germline CDR1 is SNHLY and CDR2 is FYNNEI. The CDR3 totals 15 residues.

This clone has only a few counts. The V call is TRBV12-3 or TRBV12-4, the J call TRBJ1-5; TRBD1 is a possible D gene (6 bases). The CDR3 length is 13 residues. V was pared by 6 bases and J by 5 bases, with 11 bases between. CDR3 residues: CASSGDTYQPQHF. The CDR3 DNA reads TGTGCCAGCAGCGGGGACACCTATCAGCCCCAGCATTTT.

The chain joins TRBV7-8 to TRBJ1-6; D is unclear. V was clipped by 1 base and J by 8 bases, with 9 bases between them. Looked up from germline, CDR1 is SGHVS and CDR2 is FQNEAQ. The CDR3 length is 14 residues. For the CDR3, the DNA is TGTGCCAGCAGCTTAGTGGGCGGGTATTCACCCCTCCACTTT. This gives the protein CASSLVGGYSPLHF.

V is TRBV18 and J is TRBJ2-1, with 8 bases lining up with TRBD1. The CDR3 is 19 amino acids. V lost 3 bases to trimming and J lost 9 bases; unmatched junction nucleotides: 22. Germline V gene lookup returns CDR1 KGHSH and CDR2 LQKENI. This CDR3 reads CASSPVVPSAGQGGGEQFF. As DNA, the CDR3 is TGTGCCAGCTCACCTGTGGTCCCTTCAGCAGGACAGGGAGGCGGTGAGCAGTTCTTC.

The CDR3: CASSLRGTGANVLTF. CDR3 coding DNA: TGCGCCAGCAGCTTGAGGGGGACTGGGGCCAACGTCCTGACTTTC. The chain carries TRBV5-1 and TRBJ2-6; TRBD1 is a possible D gene (6 bases). The V end lost 1 base, the J end lost 2 bases, and 7 bases lay between the germline ends. The CDR3 length is 15 residues. Germline assignment: CDR1 SGHRS and CDR2 YFSETQ.

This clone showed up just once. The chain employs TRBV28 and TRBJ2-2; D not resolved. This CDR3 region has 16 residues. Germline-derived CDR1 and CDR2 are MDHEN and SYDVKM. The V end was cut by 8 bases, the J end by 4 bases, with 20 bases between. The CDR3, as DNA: TGTGCCAGCCACGAGCCGCGGAGAGGTTTCACCGGGGAGCTGTTTTTT. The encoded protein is CASHEPRRGFTGELFF.

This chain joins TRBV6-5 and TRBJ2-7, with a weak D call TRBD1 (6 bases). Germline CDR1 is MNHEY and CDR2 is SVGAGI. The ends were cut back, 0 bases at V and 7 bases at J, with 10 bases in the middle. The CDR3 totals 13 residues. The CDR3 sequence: CASSYSYRDEQYF. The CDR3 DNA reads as TGTGCCAGCAGTTACTCGTACAGGGATGAGCAGTACTTC.

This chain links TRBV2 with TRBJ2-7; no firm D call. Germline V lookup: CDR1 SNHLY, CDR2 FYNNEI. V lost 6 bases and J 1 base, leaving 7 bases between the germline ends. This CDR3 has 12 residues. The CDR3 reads CASRTGSYEQYF. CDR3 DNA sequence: TGTGCCAGCAGGACGGGTTCCTACGAGCAGTACTTC.

Here the CDR3 DNA reads TGTGCCAGCAGTTCCCTAGGACTAGCAACAGATACGCAGTATTTT. It codes for CASSSLGLATDTQYF. The chain combines TRBV28 with TRBJ2-3; 8 bases are a match to TRBD2. Germline CDR1 MDHEN, CDR2 SYDVKM. There are 15 residues in the CDR3. V was pared by 4 bases and J by 3 bases, with 6 bases of the junction left unmatched.

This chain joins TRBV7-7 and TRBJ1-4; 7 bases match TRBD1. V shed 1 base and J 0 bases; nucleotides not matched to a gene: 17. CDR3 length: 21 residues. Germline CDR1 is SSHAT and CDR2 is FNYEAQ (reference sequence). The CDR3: CASSLGTLGTARDATNEKLFF. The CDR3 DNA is TGTGCCAGCAGCTTAGGTACTCTAGGGACAGCGAGAGATGCAACTAATGAAAAACTGTTTTTT.